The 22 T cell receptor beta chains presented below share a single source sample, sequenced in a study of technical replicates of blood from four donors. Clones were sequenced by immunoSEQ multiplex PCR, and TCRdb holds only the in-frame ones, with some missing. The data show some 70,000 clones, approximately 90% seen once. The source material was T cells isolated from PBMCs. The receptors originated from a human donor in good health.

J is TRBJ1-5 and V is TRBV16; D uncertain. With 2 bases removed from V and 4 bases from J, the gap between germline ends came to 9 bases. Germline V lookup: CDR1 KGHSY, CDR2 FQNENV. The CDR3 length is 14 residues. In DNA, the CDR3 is TGTGCCAGCAGCCAACAGCGTACAAATCAGCCCCAGCATTTT. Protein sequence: CASSQQRTNQPQHF.

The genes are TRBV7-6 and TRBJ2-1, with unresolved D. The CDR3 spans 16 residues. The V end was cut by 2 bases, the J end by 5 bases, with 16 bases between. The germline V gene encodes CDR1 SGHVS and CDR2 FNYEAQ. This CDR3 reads CASSLKVAVAHNEQFF. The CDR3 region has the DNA TGTGCCAGCAGCTTAAAGGTCGCGGTAGCTCACAATGAGCAGTTCTTC.

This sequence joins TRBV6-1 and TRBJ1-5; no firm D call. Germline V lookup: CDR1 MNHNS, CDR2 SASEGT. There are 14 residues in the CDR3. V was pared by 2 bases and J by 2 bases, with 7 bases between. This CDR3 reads CASSEQAGNQPQHF. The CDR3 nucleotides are TGTGCCAGCAGTGAACAGGCAGGCAATCAGCCCCAGCATTTT.

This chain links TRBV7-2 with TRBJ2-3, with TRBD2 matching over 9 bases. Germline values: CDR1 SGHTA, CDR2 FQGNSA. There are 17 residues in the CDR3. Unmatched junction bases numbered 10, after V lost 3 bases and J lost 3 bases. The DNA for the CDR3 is TGTGCCAGCAGCTTGGGGCAGGAGGCGGGAGGGACAGATACGCAGTATTTT. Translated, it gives CASSLGQEAGGTDTQYF.

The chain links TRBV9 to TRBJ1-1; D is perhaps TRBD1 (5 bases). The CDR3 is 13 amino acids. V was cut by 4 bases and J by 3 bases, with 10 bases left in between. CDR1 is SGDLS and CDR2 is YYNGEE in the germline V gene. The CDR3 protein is CASSSRGYTEAFF. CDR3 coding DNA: TGTGCCAGCAGCTCAAGGGGTTACACTGAAGCTTTCTTT.

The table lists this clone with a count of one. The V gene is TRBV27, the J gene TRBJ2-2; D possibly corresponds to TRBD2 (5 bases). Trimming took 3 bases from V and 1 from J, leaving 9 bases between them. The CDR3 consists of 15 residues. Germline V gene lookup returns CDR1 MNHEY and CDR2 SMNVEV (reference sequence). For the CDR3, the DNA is TGTGCCAGCAGTTTGGACGGACTGAACACCGGGGAGCTGTTTTTT. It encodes CASSLDGLNTGELFF.

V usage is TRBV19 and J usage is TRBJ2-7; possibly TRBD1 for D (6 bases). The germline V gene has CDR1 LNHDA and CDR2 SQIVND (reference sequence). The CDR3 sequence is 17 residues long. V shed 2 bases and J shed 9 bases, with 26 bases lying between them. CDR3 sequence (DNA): TGTGCCAGTAGTATAACCTCATCGGCCGGGACACTTATTTCGCAGTACTTC. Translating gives CASSITSSAGTLISQYF. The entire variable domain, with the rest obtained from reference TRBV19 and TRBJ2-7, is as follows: DGGITQSPKYLFRKEGQNVTLSCEQNLNHDAMYWYRQDPGQGLRLIYYSQIVNDFQKGDIAEGYSVSREKKESFPLTVTSAQKNPTAFYLCASSITSSAGTLISQYFGPGTRLTVT.

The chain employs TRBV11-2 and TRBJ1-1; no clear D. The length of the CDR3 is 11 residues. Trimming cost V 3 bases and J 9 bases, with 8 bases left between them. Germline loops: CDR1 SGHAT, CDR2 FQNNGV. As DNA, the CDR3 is TGTGCCAGCAGCTTCATAGAGAAAGCTTTCTTT. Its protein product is CASSFIEKAFF.

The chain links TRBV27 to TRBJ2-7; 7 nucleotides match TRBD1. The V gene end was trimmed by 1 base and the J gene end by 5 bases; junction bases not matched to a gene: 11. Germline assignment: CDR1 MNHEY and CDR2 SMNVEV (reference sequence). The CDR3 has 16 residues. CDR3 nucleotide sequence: TGTGCCAGCAGTTTATTTCCGGGGCAGGGGGTCAACGAGCAGTACTTC. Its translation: CASSLFPGQGVNEQYF.

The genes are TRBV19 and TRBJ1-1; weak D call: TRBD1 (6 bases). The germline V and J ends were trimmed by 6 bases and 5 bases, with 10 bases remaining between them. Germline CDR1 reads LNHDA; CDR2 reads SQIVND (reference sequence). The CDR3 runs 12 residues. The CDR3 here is CASRYRGTEAFF. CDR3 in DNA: TGTGCCAGTAGATATAGGGGGACTGAAGCTTTCTTT.

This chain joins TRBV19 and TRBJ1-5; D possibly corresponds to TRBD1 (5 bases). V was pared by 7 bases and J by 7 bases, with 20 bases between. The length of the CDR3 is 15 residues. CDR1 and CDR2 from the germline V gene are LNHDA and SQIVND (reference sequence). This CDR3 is CASTDFSGNRQPQHF. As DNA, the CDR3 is TGTGCCAGTACCGACTTTTCAGGGAATCGGCAGCCCCAGCATTTT.

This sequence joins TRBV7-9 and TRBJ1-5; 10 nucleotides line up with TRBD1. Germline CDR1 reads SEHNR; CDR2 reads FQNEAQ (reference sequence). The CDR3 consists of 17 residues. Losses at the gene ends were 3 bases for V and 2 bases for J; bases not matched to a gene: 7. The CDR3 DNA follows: TGTGCCAGCAGCTTGGGACAGGGGTTTGATGGCAATCAGCCCCAGCATTTT. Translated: CASSLGQGFDGNQPQHF.

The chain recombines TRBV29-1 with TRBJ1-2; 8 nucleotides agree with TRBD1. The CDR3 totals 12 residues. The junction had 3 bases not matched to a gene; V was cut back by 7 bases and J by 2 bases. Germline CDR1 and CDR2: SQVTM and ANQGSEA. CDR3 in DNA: TGCAGCGCCCGACAGGGGAACTATGGCTACACCTTC. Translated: CSARQGNYGYTF.

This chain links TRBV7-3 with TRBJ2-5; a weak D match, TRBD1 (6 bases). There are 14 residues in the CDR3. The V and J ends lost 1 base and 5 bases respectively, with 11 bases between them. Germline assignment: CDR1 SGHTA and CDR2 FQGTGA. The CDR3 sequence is CASSLMGAGETQYF. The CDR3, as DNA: TGTGCCAGCAGCTTAATGGGGGCTGGGGAGACCCAGTACTTC.

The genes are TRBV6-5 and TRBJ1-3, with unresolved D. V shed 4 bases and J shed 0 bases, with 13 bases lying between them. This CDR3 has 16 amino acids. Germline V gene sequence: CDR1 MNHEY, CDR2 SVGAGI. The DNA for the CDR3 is TGTGCCAGCAGTTCTTATAGGGAGGACTCTGGAAACACCATATATTTT. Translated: CASSSYREDSGNTIYF.

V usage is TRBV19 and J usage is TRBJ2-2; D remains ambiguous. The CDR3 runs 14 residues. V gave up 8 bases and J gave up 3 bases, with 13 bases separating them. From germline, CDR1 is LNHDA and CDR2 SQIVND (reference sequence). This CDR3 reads CASLFERHTGELFF. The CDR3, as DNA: TGTGCCAGTTTGTTCGAGAGGCACACCGGGGAGCTGTTTTTT.

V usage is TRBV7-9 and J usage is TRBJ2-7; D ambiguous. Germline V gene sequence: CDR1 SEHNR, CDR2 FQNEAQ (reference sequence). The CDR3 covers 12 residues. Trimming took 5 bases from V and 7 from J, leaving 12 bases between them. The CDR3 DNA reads TGTGCCAGCAGCGCCTACGTGCGGGAGCAGTACTTC. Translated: CASSAYVREQYF.

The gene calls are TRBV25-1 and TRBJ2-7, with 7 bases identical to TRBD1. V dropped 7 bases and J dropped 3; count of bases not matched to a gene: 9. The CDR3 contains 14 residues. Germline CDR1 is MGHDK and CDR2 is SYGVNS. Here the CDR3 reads CASTKGAGGYEQYF. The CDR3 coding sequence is TGTGCCAGCACCAAGGGGGCAGGGGGCTACGAGCAGTACTTC.

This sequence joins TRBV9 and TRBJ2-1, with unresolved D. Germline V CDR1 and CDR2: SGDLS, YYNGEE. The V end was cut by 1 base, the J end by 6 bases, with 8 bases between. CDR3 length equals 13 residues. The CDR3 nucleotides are TGTGCCAGCAGCGTAACCAGTATCAATGAGCAGTTCTTC. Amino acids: CASSVTSINEQFF.

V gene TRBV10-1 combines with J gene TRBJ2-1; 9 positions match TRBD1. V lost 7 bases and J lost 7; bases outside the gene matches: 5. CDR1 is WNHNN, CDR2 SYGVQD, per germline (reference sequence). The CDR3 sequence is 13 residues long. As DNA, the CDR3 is TGCGCCAGCACTCCGGGACAGGGAAATGAGCAGTTCTTC. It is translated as CASTPGQGNEQFF.

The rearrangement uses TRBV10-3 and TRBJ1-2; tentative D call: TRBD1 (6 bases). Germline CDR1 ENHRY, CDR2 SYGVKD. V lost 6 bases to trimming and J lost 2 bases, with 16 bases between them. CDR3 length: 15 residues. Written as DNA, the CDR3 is TGTGCCATCAGCCAGAAACAGGGCTCGAACTATGGCTACACCTTC. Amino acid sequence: CAISQKQGSNYGYTF.

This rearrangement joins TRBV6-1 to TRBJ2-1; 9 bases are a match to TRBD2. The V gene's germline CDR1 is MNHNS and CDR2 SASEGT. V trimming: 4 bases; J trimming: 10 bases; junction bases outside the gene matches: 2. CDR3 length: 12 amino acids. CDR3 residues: CASSGTSAEQFF. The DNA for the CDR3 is TGTGCCAGCAGTGGGACTAGCGCAGAGCAGTTCTTC.